The 22 T cell receptor beta chains below were found in one sample sequenced in a study of control samples from healthy donors and cancer patients. Method: immunoSEQ multiplex PCR; TCRdb's copy keeps in-frame clones and lacks some. The sample has roughly 26,000 clones, roughly 80% seen once. Sample: PBMCs. These receptors were obtained from a man aged 55 to 70 with colorectal cancer.

The chain recombines TRBV19 with TRBJ1-1, with D unclear. The germline V gene has CDR1 LNHDA and CDR2 SQIVND (reference sequence). This CDR3 has 12 amino acids. Deletions cut 5 bases from V and 4 bases from J, with 8 bases between. The CDR3 reads CASSELGTEAFF. The CDR3 coding sequence is TGTGCCAGTAGTGAACTTGGCACTGAAGCTTTCTTT. The full variable domain, completed using reference TRBV19 and TRBJ1-1, is DGGITQSPKYLFRKEGQNVTLSCEQNLNHDAMYWYRQDPGQGLRLIYYSQIVNDFQKGDIAEGYSVSREKKESFPLTVTSAQKNPTAFYLCASSELGTEAFFGQGTRLTVV.

V and J are TRBV5-1 and TRBJ2-6; D not resolved. Germline V gene lookup returns CDR1 SGHRS and CDR2 YFSETQ. The V end was cut by 5 bases, the J end by 2 bases, with 17 bases between. The CDR3 contains 17 residues. This CDR3 reads CASSLAVVRTGANVLTF. CDR3 DNA sequence: TGCGCCAGCAGTCTCGCCGTAGTTCGCACTGGGGCCAACGTCCTGACTTTC.

V usage is TRBV1 and J usage is TRBJ1-6; no DNA check was done on the table's D call, TRBD1. TRBV1 is annotated as a pseudogene. CDR3 length: 17 residues. The CDR3 DNA sequence: TGCACCAGCAGCCACGGCGGCGACAGGGGGCACAATTCACCCCTCCACTTT. Protein: CTSSHGGDRGHNSPLHF.

The chain links TRBV4-1 to TRBJ2-5; a possible D gene is TRBD1 (5 bases). Trimming stripped 0 bases from V and 2 bases from J, with 13 bases between. CDR1 is MGHRA and CDR2 is YSYEKL in the germline V gene. The CDR3 spans 16 residues. For the CDR3, the DNA is TGCGCCAGCAGCCAAGATTCAGGAACAGGACAAGAGACCCAGTACTTC. Translated, it gives CASSQDSGTGQETQYF.

The V call is TRBV6-1, the J call TRBJ1-5; tentative D call: TRBD1 (5 bases). Germline assignment: CDR1 MNHNS and CDR2 SASEGT. This CDR3 comprises 14 residues. V was trimmed by 0 bases and J by 7 bases, leaving 10 bases between them. CDR3 loop: CASSEALGAQPQHF. DNA for the CDR3: TGTGCCAGCAGTGAAGCGCTAGGGGCCCAGCCCCAGCATTTT.

This clone was seen more than once but under ten times. This sequence joins TRBV9 and TRBJ2-1, with D unclear. Trimming pared 0 bases from V and 1 base from J, leaving 11 bases between. The CDR3 covers 16 residues. Germline values: CDR1 SGDLS, CDR2 YYNGEE. The CDR3: CASSVENDPSYNEQFF. The CDR3 bases are TGTGCCAGCAGCGTAGAGAACGATCCTTCCTACAATGAGCAGTTCTTC.

The chain uses TRBV5-1 and TRBJ1-3, with a possible D match to TRBD1 (5 bases). V dropped 4 bases and J dropped 8 bases, with 13 bases sitting between them. Germline CDR1 SGHRS, CDR2 YFSETQ. The CDR3 runs to 13 residues. The CDR3 reads CASSKDVRDTIYF. CDR3 nucleotides: TGCGCCAGCAGCAAGGACGTCAGGGACACCATATATTTT.

The gene calls are TRBV6-5 and TRBJ2-2; unclear D gene. The CDR3 runs to 13 residues. Per germline, CDR1 MNHEY and CDR2 SVGAGI. Trimming took 10 bases from V and 1 from J, leaving 10 bases between them. CDR3 coding DNA: TGTGCCACCCCCCCAGGGAACACCGGGGAGCTGTTTTTT. Protein: CATPPGNTGELFF.

This rearrangement joins TRBV10-3 to TRBJ2-7; D uncertain. The CDR3 is 12 residues long. V was shortened by 3 bases and J by 7 bases, with 10 bases between the two germline ends. Germline V gene data show CDR1 as ENHRY and CDR2 as SYGVKD. Here the CDR3 reads CAISDSSQEQYF. Written as DNA, the CDR3 is TGTGCCATCAGTGACAGTTCCCAAGAGCAGTACTTC.

The V and J genes are TRBV30 and TRBJ2-5; 8 positions match TRBD1. The CDR3 runs 13 residues. Germline lookup yields CDR1 GTSNPN and CDR2 SVGIG (reference sequence). The CDR3: CAWGAGGRETQYF. The CDR3 DNA sequence: TGTGCGTGGGGGGCAGGGGGCCGGGAGACCCAGTACTTC.

This clone was picked up a small number of times. Here the CDR3 reads CASSLSAGRHNEQFF. The CDR3 DNA reads TGTGCCAGCAGTTTATCCGCAGGGAGGCACAATGAGCAGTTCTTC. The chain carries TRBV27 and TRBJ2-1; maybe TRBD2 (6 bases). Germline V gene data show CDR1 as MNHEY and CDR2 as SMNVEV (reference sequence). The V and J ends lost 0 bases and 5 bases respectively, with 11 bases between them. The CDR3 runs to 15 residues.

The rearrangement links TRBV29-1 to TRBJ1-5; 7 nucleotides agree with TRBD1. Germline-derived CDR1 and CDR2 are SQVTM and ANQGSEA. This CDR3 comprises 13 residues. Unmatched junction bases numbered 5, after V lost 4 bases and J lost 5 bases. The CDR3 nucleotides read TGCAGCGTTGTTCAGGGGGGGGATCAGCCCCAGCATTTT. This codes for CSVVQGGDQPQHF. Combining the CDR3 with reference TRBV29-1 and TRBJ1-5 gives the whole variable domain SAVISQKPSRDICQRGTSLTIQCQVDSQVTMMFWYRQQPGQSLTLIATANQGSEATYESGFVIDKFPISRPNLTFSTLTVSNMSPEDSSIYLCSVVQGGDQPQHFGDGTRLSIL.

This clone was found a few times. V and J are TRBV3-1 (or the pseudogene TRBV3-2) and TRBJ2-2; 12 bases align to TRBD2. V lost 2 bases, J lost 7 bases, and 5 bases stayed unmatched. This CDR3 has 16 amino acids. Germline CDR1 is LGHDT and CDR2 is YNNKEL (reference sequence). In DNA form, the CDR3 reads TGTGCCAGCAGCCAAAGGACTAGCGGGGTGCTCGGGGAGCTGTTTTTT. As protein: CASSQRTSGVLGELFF.

This clone was counted only a few times. A junction end diverges from the germline sequence, so it may reflect a read error. The rearrangement uses TRBV2 and TRBJ2-5, with D perhaps TRBD2 (7 bases). This CDR3 region has 13 residues. Looked up from germline, CDR1 is SNHLY and CDR2 is FYNNEI. For the CDR3, the DNA is TGTGCCAGCAGTGAAGCGATCGGCGGGGGCAATCACTTC. As protein: CASSEAIGGGNHF.

This clone was counted once. The V call is TRBV7-2, the J call TRBJ1-6; D may be TRBD1 (6 bases). The germline CDR1 and CDR2 sequences are SGHTA and FQGNSA. The CDR3 extends over 14 amino acids. The V end was cut by 4 bases, the J end by 11 bases, with 15 bases between. CDR3 loop: CASSYGGRATPLHF. The CDR3, as DNA: TGTGCCAGCAGCTACGGGGGGCGAGCGACACCCCTCCACTTT. The variable domain in full, with the rest retrieved from reference TRBV7-2 and TRBJ1-6, is GAGVSQSPSNKVTEKGKDVELRCDPISGHTALYWYRQSLGQGLEFLIYFQGNSAPDKSGLPSDRFSAERTGGSVSTLTIQRTQQEDSAVYLCASSYGGRATPLHFGNGTRLTVT.

J is TRBJ1-4 and V is TRBV2, with D perhaps matching TRBD1 (5 bases). Trimming left V 5 bases short and J 8 bases short, with 18 bases between. Germline lookup yields CDR1 SNHLY and CDR2 FYNNEI. The CDR3 spans 15 residues. The CDR3 here is CASSPAAREGEKLFF. The CDR3 DNA reads as TGTGCCAGCAGTCCGGCGGCCAGAGAGGGGGAAAAACTGTTTTTT.

The chain uses TRBV11-2 and TRBJ2-2; D not certain. Germline CDR1 SGHAT, CDR2 FQNNGV. The CDR3 covers 16 residues. Trimming took off 1 base at V and 1 base at J, with 10 bases between the two ends. The CDR3: CASSLVGRVNTGELFF. The CDR3 bases are TGTGCCAGCAGCTTAGTTGGCAGAGTGAACACCGGGGAGCTGTTTTTT.

The rearrangement links TRBV6-5 to TRBJ2-2; D is possibly TRBD1 or TRBD2 (5 bases each). Germline V CDR1 and CDR2: MNHEY, SVGAGI. CDR3 length equals 13 residues. The V gene lost 6 bases and the J gene lost 7 bases, with 12 bases spanning the gap. The CDR3 sequence is CASSRSGRGELFF. Here the CDR3 DNA reads TGTGCCAGCAGCCGGTCGGGACGCGGGGAGCTGTTTTTT.

The chain couples TRBV30 to TRBJ1-2; 9 nucleotides align to TRBD1. Germline CDR1 is GTSNPN and CDR2 is SVGIG (reference sequence). The CDR3 sequence is 16 residues long. J lost 3 bases, V lost 1 base, and 9 bases had no gene match. CDR3 amino acids: CAWSGGTGLFDYGYTF. The CDR3 DNA is TGTGCCTGGAGTGGAGGGACAGGGCTTTTCGACTATGGCTACACCTTC.

The chain employs TRBV4-1 and TRBJ2-3, with D perhaps given as TRBD1 or TRBD2 (6 bases each). Germline V gene data show CDR1 as MGHRA and CDR2 as YSYEKL. The CDR3 has 19 residues. V lost 4 bases to trimming and J lost 0 bases, with 23 bases between them. The CDR3 sequence: CASSLMSLWGALSTDTQYF. The CDR3 nucleotides are TGCGCCAGCAGCCTGATGTCACTTTGGGGGGCTTTGAGCACAGATACGCAGTATTTT.

The chain has TRBV2 and TRBJ2-7; D may be TRBD1 (6 bases). V was pared by 4 bases and J by 8 bases, with 21 bases between. The germline gives CDR1 SNHLY, CDR2 FYNNEI. This CDR3 spans 15 amino acids. The CDR3 DNA is TGTGCCAGCAGTGCTCAAAGGGGGACGGACCAGAAGCAGTACGTC. Translated, it gives CASSAQRGTDQKQYV.

J is TRBJ1-2 and V is TRBV4-1; tentative D call: TRBD1 (5 bases). CDR3 length: 15 residues. CDR1 is MGHRA, CDR2 YSYEKL, per germline. Trimming pared 1 base from V and 4 bases from J, leaving 13 bases between. The CDR3 nucleotides read TGCGCCAGCAGCCAAGGGGAGACAGCCGTCTATGGCTACACCTTC. Translation gives CASSQGETAVYGYTF.